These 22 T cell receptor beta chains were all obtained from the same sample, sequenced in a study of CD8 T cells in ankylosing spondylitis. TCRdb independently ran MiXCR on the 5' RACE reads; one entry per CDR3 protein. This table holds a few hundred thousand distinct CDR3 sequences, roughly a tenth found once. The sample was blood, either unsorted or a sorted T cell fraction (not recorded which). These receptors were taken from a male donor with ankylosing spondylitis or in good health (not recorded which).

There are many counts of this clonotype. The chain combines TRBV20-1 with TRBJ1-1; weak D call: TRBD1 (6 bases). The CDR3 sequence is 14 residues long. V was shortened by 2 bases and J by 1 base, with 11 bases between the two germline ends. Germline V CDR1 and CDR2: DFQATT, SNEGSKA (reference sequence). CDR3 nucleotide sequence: TGCAGTGCTAGACCAACGGACAGGAACACTGAAGCTTTCTTT. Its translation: CSARPTDRNTEAFF.

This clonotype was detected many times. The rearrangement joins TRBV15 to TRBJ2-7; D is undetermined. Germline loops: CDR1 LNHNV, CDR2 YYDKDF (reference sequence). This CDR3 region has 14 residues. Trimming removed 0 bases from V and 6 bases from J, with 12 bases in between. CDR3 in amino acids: CATSRDAVSPEQYF. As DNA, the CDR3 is TGTGCCACCAGCAGAGATGCTGTAAGCCCCGAGCAGTACTTC.

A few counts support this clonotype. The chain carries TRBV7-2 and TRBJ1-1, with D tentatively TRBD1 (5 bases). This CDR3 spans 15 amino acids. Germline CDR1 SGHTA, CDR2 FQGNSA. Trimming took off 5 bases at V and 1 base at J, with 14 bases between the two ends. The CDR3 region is CASSPRSGGNTEAFF. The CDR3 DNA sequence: TGTGCCAGCAGCCCCAGATCCGGGGGGAACACTGAAGCTTTCTTT.

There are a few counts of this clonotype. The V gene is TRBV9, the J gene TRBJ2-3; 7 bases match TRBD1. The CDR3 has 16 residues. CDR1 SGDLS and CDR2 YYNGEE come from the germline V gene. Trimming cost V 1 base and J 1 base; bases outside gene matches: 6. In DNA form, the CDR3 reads TGTGCCAGCAGCGTAAGTTTAACAGGGGGCACAGATACGCAGTATTTT. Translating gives CASSVSLTGGTDTQYF.

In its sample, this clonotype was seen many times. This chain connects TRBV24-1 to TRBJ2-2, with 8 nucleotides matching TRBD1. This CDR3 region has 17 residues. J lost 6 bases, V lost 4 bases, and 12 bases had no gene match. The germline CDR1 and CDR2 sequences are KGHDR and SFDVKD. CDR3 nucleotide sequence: TGTGCCACCAGTGAGACCGGACAGGGTGTAGTTTCCGGGGAGCTGTTTTTT. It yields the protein CATSETGQGVVSGELFF.

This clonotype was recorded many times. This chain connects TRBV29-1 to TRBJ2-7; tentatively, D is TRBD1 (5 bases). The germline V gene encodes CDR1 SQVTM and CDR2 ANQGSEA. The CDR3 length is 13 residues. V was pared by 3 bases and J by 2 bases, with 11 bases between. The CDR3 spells CSVEDTATYEQYF. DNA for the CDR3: TGCAGCGTTGAGGACACCGCGACCTACGAGCAGTACTTC.

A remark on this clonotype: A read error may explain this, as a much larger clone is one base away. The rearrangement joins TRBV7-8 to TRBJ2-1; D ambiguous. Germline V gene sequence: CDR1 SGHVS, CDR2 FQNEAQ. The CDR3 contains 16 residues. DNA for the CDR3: TGTGTCAGCAGCCCGCGTGCCCTAAGCTCCTACAATGAGCAGTTCTTC. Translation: CVSSPRALSSYNEQFF.

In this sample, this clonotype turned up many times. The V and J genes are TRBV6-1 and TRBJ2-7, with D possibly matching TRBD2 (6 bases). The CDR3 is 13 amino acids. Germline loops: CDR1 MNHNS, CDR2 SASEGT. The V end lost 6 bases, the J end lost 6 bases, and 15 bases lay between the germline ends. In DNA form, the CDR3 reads TGTGCCAGCAGCGCGGGACTCCGCGGCGAGCAGTACTTC. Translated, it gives CASSAGLRGEQYF.

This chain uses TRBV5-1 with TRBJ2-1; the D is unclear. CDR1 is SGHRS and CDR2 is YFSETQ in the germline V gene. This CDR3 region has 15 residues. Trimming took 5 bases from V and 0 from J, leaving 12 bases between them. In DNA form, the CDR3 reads TGCGCCAGCAGGGACGCAAGGAGCTCCTACAATGAGCAGTTCTTC. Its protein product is CASRDARSSYNEQFF.

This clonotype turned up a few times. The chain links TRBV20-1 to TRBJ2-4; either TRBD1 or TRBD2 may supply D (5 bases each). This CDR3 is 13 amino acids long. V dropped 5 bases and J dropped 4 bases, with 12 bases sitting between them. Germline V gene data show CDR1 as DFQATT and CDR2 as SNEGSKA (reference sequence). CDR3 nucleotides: TGCAGTGCTTCCTGGGACGGAAAAAACATTCAGTACTTC. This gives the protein CSASWDGKNIQYF.

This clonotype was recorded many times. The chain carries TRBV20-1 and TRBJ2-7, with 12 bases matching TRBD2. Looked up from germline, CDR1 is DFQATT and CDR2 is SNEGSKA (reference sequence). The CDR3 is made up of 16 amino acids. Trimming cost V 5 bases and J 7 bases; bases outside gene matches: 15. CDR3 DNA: TGCAGTGCTTCACCGGGACTAGCGGGTTACTTGGAGGAGCAGTACTTC. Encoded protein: CSASPGLAGYLEEQYF.

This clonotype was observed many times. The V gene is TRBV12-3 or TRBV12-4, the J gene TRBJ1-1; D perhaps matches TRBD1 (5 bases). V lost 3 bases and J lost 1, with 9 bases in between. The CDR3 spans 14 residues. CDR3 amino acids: CASSFSGGNTEAFF. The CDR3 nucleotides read TGTGCCAGCAGTTTTTCGGGGGGGAACACTGAAGCTTTCTTT.

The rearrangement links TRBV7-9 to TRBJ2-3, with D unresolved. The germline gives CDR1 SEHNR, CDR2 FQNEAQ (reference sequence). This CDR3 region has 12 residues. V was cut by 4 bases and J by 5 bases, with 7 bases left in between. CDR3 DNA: TGTGCCAGCAGCTCCGATAGAGATACGCAGTATTTT. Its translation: CASSSDRDTQYF.

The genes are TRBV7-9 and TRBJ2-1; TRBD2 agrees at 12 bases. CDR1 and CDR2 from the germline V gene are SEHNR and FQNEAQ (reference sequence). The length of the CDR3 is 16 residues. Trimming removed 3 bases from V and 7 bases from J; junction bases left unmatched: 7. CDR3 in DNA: TGTGCCAGCAGCTTCCCACTAGCGGGGGGCCTTAATGAGCAGTTCTTC. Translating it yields CASSFPLAGGLNEQFF.

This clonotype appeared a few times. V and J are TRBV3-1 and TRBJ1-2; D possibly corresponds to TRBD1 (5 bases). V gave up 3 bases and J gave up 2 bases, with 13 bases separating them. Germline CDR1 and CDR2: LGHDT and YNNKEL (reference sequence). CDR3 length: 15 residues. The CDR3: CASSHGHNSNYGYTF. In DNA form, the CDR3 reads TGTGCCAGCAGCCACGGACATAACTCAAACTATGGCTACACCTTC.

The DNA of the CDR3 is TGTGCCAGCAGCTTATGGGTTTTGAACGACAGGGTGGAAACAGATACGCAGTATTTT. Protein: CASSLWVLNDRVETDTQYF. The chain combines TRBV11-2 with TRBJ2-3; 7 bases line up with TRBD1. V gave up 2 bases and J gave up 3 bases; unmatched junction bases: 17. The CDR3 sequence is 19 residues long. Germline values: CDR1 SGHAT, CDR2 FQNNGV.

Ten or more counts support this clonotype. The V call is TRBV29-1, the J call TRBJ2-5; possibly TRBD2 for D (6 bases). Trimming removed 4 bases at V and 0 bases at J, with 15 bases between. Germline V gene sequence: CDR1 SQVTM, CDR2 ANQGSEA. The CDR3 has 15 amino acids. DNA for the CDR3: TGCAGCGTTGTAACGATGGCGGGGAACCAAGAGACCCAGTACTTC. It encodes CSVVTMAGNQETQYF. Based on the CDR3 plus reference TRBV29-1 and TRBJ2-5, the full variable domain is SAVISQKPSRDICQRGTSLTIQCQVDSQVTMMFWYRQQPGQSLTLIATANQGSEATYESGFVIDKFPISRPNLTFSTLTVSNMSPEDSSIYLCSVVTMAGNQETQYFGPGTRLLVL.

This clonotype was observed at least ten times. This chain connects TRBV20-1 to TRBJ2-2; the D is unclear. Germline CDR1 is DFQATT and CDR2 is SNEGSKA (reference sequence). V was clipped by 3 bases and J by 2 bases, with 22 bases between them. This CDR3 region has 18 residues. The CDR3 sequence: CSASWIPLGRRNTGELFF. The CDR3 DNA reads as TGCAGTGCTAGCTGGATCCCCCTTGGCAGGAGAAACACCGGGGAGCTGTTTTTT.

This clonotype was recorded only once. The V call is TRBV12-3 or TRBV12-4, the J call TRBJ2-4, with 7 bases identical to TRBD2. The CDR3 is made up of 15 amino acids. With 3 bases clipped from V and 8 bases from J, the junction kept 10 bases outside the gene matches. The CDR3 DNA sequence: TGTGCCAGCAGTTTTAAAGGAAGCGGGGAGGACATTCAGTACTTC. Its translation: CASSFKGSGEDIQYF.

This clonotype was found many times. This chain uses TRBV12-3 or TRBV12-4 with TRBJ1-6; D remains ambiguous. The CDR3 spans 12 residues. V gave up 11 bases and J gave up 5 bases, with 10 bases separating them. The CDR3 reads CACQLNNSPLHF. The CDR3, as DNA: TGTGCCTGTCAACTGAATAATTCACCCCTCCACTTT.

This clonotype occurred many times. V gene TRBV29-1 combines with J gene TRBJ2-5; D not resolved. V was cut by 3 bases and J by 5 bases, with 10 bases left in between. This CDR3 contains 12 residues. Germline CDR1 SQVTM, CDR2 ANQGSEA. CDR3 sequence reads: CSVDSVRETQYF. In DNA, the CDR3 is TGCAGCGTTGATTCCGTCAGGGAGACCCAGTACTTC.

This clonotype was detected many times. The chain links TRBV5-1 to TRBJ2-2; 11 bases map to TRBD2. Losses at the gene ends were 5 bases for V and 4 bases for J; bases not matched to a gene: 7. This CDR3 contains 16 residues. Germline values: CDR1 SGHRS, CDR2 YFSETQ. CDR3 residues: CASRPGLAVITGELFF. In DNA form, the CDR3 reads TGCGCCAGCAGACCGGGACTAGCGGTTATCACCGGGGAGCTGTTTTTT.